What follows are 6 T cell receptor beta chains derived from one specimen sequenced in a study of OX40 agonist ivuxolimab in advanced cancers. Measured with immunoSEQ multiplex PCR; TCRdb has only the in-frame clones, and not every one. The table records tens of thousands of clones, approximately 83% of them present only once. The sample was CD4+ or CD8+ T cells sorted from blood, taken in a trial of the OX40 agonist ivuxolimab. These receptors all stem from an adult with an advanced solid tumor such as melanoma, head and neck, liver or kidney cancer.

The chain carries TRBV28 and TRBJ2-3; D possibly corresponds to TRBD2 (6 bases). V shed 2 bases and J shed 7 bases, with 10 bases lying between them. The germline V gene has CDR1 MDHEN and CDR2 SYDVKM. This CDR3 spans 13 amino acids. CDR3 coding DNA: TGTGCCAGCAGTTTAGGGAGGATGAATACGCAGTATTTT. This codes for CASSLGRMNTQYF.

In its sample, this clone was seen a few times. V gene TRBV27 combines with J gene TRBJ1-1; maybe TRBD1 (5 bases). V dropped 2 bases and J dropped 1 base, with 8 bases sitting between them. CDR1 is MNHEY and CDR2 is SMNVEV in the germline V gene (reference sequence). The CDR3 extends over 14 amino acids. The CDR3 loop reads CASSLTGENTEAFF. CDR3 DNA sequence: TGTGCCAGCAGTTTAACGGGGGAGAACACTGAAGCTTTCTTT.

The count of this clone is one. The V gene is TRBV6-6, the J gene TRBJ2-3; D not resolved. Trimming took off 2 bases at V and 0 bases at J, with 6 bases between the two ends. Per the germline V gene, CDR1 is MNHNY and CDR2 is SVGAGI (reference sequence). This CDR3 contains 14 residues. The CDR3 here is CASSYEMSTDTQYF. CDR3 in DNA: TGTGCCAGCAGTTACGAGATGAGCACAGATACGCAGTATTTT.

This chain uses TRBV2 with TRBJ2-7, with D possibly matching TRBD2 (7 bases). Germline values: CDR1 SNHLY, CDR2 FYNNEI. The CDR3 covers 13 residues. V was shortened by 8 bases and J by 7 bases, with 18 bases between the two germline ends. Here the CDR3 reads CASQDRRGSEQYV. The CDR3 DNA is TGTGCCAGCCAAGACAGGCGGGGGTCGGAGCAGTACGTC.

The chain employs TRBV7-9 and TRBJ2-1; D uncertain. From germline, CDR1 is SEHNR and CDR2 FQNEAQ (reference sequence). Trimming cost V 5 bases and J 9 bases, with 17 bases left between them. CDR3 length: 14 residues. The CDR3 nucleotides are TGTGCCAGCAGCCCGCAGACGGAGTTTCTTGAGCAGTTCTTC. Translated, it gives CASSPQTEFLEQFF.

This clone appeared a single time. The chain is built from TRBV19 and TRBJ2-1; 8 positions agree with TRBD1. V was clipped by 2 bases and J by 7 bases; unmatched bases: 10. Germline CDR1 LNHDA, CDR2 SQIVND (reference sequence). The CDR3 contains 16 residues. CDR3 amino acids: CASSIQGAGGWNEQFF. The CDR3 DNA reads as TGTGCCAGTAGTATACAGGGGGCAGGGGGTTGGAATGAGCAGTTCTTC.